Each of the 5 T cell receptor beta chains below was sequenced from the same sample in a study of blood T cells in healthy people across ages. Through a sample-barcoded 5' primer and a J-beta primer mix, a second PCR was run for roughly 6 to 11 cycles. MiXCR was run by TCRdb on the 5' RACE reads, yielding one entry per CDR3 protein. The repertoire holds 650,000 to 800,000 distinct CDR3 sequences, under 55% seen once, with 15% to 25% in the top ten. The specimen sequenced was blood. All receptors derive from a man aged 55 to 69 in good health.

The chain uses TRBV7-8 and TRBJ2-1; D is unclear. V gave up 6 bases and J gave up 8 bases, with 17 bases separating them. From germline, CDR1 is SGHVS and CDR2 FQNEAQ. The CDR3 consists of 14 residues. In nucleotides, the CDR3 is TGTGCCAGCAGGACGACCCGGGCAAGTGATGAGCAGTTCTTC. As protein: CASRTTRASDEQFF.

About this clonotype: A much larger clone differs by one base, so this may be a read error. V usage is TRBV5-4 and J usage is TRBJ2-1; D perhaps matches TRBD2 (5 bases). The assigned J gene may be wrong: the sequence end matches TRBJ2-7 better. This CDR3 spans 15 amino acids. CDR1 and CDR2 (germline): SGHNT, YYREEE (reference sequence). CDR3 coding DNA: TGTGCCAGCAGCTGGGGAGAGAGCTCCTACAATGAGCAGTACTTC. Its protein is CASSWGESSYNEQYF.

The chain carries TRBV12-3 or TRBV12-4 and TRBJ2-3; D might be TRBD2 (6 bases). The CDR3 is 18 amino acids. V was shortened by 3 bases and J by 6 bases, with 25 bases between the two germline ends. For the CDR3, the DNA is TGTGCCAGCAGTTTTGGGGGGACGTCGGGGCCGCCGACGGATACGCAGTATTTT. This encodes CASSFGGTSGPPTDTQYF.

This clonotype appeared a few times. V and J are TRBV13 and TRBJ2-7; 11 bases match TRBD1. The germline V gene has CDR1 PRHDT and CDR2 FYEKMQ (reference sequence). V shed 6 bases, J shed 6 bases, and the junction held 4 bases outside the gene matches. The CDR3 length is 13 residues. In DNA, the CDR3 is TGTGCCAGCAGTGACGGGACAGGGGGCGAGCAGTACTTC. It codes for CASSDGTGGEQYF. Together with reference TRBV13 and TRBJ2-7, the CDR3 gives the full variable domain: AAGVIQSPRHLIKEKRETATLKCYPIPRHDTVYWYQQGPGQDPQFLISFYEKMQSDKGSIPDRFSAQQFSDYHSELNMSSLELGDSALYFCASSDGTGGEQYFGPGTRLTVT.

This clonotype showed up just a few times. The V call is TRBV5-5, the J call TRBJ2-7; tentatively, D is TRBD2 (5 bases). Trimming removed 1 base at V and 0 bases at J, with 20 bases between. The CDR3 loop spans 18 amino acids. Germline V gene data show CDR1 as SGHKS and CDR2 as YYEKEE (reference sequence). The CDR3 DNA is TGTGCCAGCAGCTTGAGGAGCGGACCGAGTAAGAGCTCCTACGAGCAGTACTTC. Its translation: CASSLRSGPSKSSYEQYF.